This is a list of T cell receptor beta chains from one sample in a study of post-analysis software for immune sequencing data. TCRdb passed the PCR reads through MiXCR, listing each CDR3 protein once. The profile shows around 200,000 distinct CDR3 sequences, 25% to 35% of them singletons. Sequenced: blood. The receptors derive from a girl younger than 18 with multiple sclerosis. The CDR3 runs from the conserved cysteine through the conserved F or W. Size is stated for part of the rows, as once, few or many counts, or as a class when the clone is expanded.

V gene	clone size	J gene	CDR3 protein
TRBV5-1	NA	TRBJ1-1	CASSALGTGMNTEAFF
TRBV7-2	NA	TRBJ2-5	CASSLIAGTGAETQYF
TRBV5-1	few	TRBJ2-1	CASSPGVLAGDRNPYNEQFF
TRBV15	NA	TRBJ1-4	CATSRDFSYNEKLFF
TRBV12-3/TRBV12-4	many	TRBJ2-1	CASSPKTRGENEQFF
TRBV20-1	many	TRBJ2-3	CSLTPDTQYF
TRBV5-1	NA	TRBJ2-3	CASSLTSGGSTDTQYF
TRBV5-1	NA	TRBJ2-7	CASSYSGTGENEQYF
TRBV20-1	many	TRBJ2-7	CSASKRGGSEQYF
TRBV4-1	NA	TRBJ1-3	CASSRSRGPQGNTIYF
TRBV10-2	few	TRBJ1-6	CASTEGGLVNSPLHF
TRBV21-1	many	TRBJ2-5	CASSKEDNNGRAETQYF
TRBV29-1	many	TRBJ2-7	CSATEQVAAAYEQYF
TRBV12-3/TRBV12-4	few	TRBJ2-5	CASSPTVALQETQYF
TRBV29-1	NA	TRBJ1-1	CSVADRGITEAFF
TRBV7-3	many	TRBJ1-1	CASSLRRVTEAFF
TRBV20-1	many	TRBJ1-2	CSATVPGLLDGYTF
TRBV20-1	many	TRBJ1-2	CSARDNTPYAPIYGYTF
TRBV29-1	many	TRBJ2-7	CSVEVRQGYEQYF
TRBV5-1	few	TRBJ1-1	CASSLSRRLMNTEAFF
TRBV5-5	NA	TRBJ2-1	CASSFKGSDRPYNEQFF
TRBV12-3/TRBV12-4	NA	TRBJ2-5	CASSHTTQETQYF